This T cell receptor (beta chain) was captured in a study of blood T cells in healthy people across ages. Germline trimming cut 2 bases from V and 0 bases from J; bases unmatched to any gene: 11. The germline V gene has CDR1 SGHTA and CDR2 FQGNSA. The CDR3 has 19 amino acids. Through a sample-barcoded 5' primer and a J-beta primer mix, a second PCR was run for roughly 7 to 12 cycles. TCRdb re-called the 5' RACE reads with MiXCR, one entry per CDR3 protein. This sample yields 550,000 to 800,000 distinct CDR3 sequences, of which roughly 32% are seen a single time; less than 20% belongs to the top ten. Material for sequencing was blood. This clonotype originated in an elderly woman in good health. The rearrangement joins TRBV7-2 to TRBJ2-1, with 9 bases aligning to TRBD2. The CDR3 nucleotides are TGTGCCAGCAGCTTAAGGCGACTAGCGGTTATAAGCTCCTACAATGAGCAGTTCTTC. Its translation: CASSLRRLAVISSYNEQFF.